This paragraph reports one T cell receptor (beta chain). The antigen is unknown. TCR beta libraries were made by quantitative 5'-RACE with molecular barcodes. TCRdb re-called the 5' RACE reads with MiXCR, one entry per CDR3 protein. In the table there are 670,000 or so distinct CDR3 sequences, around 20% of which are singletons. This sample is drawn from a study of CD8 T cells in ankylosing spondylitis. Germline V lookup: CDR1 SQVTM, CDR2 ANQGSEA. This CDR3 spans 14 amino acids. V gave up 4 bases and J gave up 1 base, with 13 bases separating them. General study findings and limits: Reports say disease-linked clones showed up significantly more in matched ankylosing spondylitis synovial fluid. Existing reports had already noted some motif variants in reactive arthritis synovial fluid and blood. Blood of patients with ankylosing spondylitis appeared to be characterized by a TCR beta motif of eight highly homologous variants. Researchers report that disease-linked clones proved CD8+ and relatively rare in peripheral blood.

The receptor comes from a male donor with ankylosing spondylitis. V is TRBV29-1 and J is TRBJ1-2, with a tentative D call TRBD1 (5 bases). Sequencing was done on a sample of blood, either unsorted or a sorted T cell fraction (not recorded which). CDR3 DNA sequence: TGCAGCGTTGCGTCGGCAGGGTTTAACTATGGCTACACCTTC. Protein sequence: CSVASAGFNYGYTF.